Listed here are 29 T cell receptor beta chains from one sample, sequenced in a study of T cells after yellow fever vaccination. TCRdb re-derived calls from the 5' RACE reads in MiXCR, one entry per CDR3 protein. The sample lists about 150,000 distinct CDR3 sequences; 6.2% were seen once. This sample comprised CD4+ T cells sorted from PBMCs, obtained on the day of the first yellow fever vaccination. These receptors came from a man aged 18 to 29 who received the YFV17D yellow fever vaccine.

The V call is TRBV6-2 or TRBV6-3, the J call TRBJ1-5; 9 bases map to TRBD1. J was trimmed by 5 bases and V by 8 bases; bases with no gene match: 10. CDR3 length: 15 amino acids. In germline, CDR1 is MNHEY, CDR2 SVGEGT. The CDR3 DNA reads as TGTGCCAGCCTGCGGGGACAGGGTAACTATCAGCCCCAGCATTTT. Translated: CASLRGQGNYQPQHF.

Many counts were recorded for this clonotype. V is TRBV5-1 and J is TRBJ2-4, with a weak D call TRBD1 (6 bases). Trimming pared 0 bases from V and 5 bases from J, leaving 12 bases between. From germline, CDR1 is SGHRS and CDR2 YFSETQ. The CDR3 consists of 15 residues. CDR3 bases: TGCGCCAGCAGCTTGGAGGGCAGGGGCGAAAACATTCAGTACTTC. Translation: CASSLEGRGENIQYF.

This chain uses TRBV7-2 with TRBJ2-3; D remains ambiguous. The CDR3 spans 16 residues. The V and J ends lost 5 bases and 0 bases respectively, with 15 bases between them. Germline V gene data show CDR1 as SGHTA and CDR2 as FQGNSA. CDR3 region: CASSILAGFSTDTQYF. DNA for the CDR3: TGTGCCAGCAGCATCTTGGCCGGGTTTAGCACAGATACGCAGTATTTT. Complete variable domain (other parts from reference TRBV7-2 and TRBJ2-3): GAGVSQSPSNKVTEKGKDVELRCDPISGHTALYWYRQSLGQGLEFLIYFQGNSAPDKSGLPSDRFSAERTGGSVSTLTIQRTQQEDSAVYLCASSILAGFSTDTQYFGPGTRLTVL.

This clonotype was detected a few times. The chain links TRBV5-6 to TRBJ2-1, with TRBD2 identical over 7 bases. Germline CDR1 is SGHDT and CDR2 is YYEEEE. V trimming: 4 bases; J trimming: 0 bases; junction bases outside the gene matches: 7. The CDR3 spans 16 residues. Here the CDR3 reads CASSPLAVSSYNEQFF. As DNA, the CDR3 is TGTGCCAGCAGCCCGCTAGCGGTAAGCTCCTACAATGAGCAGTTCTTC.

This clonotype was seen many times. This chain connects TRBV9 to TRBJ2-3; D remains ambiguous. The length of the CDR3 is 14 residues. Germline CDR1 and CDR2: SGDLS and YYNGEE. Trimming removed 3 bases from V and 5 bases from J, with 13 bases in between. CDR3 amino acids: CASSAARLGDTQYF. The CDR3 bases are TGTGCCAGCAGCGCGGCCCGATTGGGAGATACGCAGTATTTT.

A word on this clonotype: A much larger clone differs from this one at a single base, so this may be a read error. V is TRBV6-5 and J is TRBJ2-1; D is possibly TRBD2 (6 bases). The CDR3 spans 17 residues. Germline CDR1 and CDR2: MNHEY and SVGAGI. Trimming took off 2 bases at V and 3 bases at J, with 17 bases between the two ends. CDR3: CASSYEPSVGFYNEQFF. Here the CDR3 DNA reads TGTGCCAGCAGTTACGAACCTAGCGTAGGGTTCTACAATGAGCAGTTCTTC.

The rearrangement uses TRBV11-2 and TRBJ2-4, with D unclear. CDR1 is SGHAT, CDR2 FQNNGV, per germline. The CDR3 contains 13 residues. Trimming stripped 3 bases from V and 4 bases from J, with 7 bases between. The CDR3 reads CASSLNRKNIQYF. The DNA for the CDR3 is TGTGCCAGCAGCTTGAACAGAAAAAACATTCAGTACTTC.

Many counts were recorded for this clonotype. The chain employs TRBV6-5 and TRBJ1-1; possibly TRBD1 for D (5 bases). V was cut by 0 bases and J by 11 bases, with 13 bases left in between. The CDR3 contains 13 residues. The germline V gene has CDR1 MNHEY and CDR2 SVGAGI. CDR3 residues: CASSYSAGGRAFF. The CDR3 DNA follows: TGTGCCAGCAGTTACTCGGCGGGGGGGAGGGCTTTCTTT.

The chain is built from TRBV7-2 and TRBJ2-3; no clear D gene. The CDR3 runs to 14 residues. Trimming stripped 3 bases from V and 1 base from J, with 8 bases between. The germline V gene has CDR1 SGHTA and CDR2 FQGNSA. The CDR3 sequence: CASSLVTRTDTQYF. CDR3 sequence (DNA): TGTGCCAGCAGCTTGGTCACCCGCACAGATACGCAGTATTTT.

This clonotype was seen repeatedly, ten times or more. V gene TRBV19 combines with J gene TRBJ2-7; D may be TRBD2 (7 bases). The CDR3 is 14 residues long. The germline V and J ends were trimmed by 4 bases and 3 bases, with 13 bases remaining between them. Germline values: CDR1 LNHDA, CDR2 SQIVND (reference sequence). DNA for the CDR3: TGTGCCAGTAGTAAGGGGGGGGCGTTCTACGAGCAGTACTTC. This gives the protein CASSKGGAFYEQYF.

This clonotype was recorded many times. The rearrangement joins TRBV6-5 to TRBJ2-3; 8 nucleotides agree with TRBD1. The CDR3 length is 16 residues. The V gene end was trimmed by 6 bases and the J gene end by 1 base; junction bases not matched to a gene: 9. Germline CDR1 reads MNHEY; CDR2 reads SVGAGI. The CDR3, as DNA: TGTGCCAGCAGCTTAACAGGGGGAACAGGCACAGATACGCAGTATTTT. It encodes CASSLTGGTGTDTQYF.

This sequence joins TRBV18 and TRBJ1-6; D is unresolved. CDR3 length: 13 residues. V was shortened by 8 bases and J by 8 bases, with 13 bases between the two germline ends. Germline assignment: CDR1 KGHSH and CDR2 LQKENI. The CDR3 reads CASRADQDSPLHF. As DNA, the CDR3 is TGTGCCAGCCGGGCGGACCAGGATTCACCCCTCCACTTT. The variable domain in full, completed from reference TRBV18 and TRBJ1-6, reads NAGVMQNPRHLVRRRGQEARLRCSPMKGHSHVYWYRQLPEEGLKFMVYLQKENIIDESGMPKERFSAEFPKEGPSILRIQQVVRGDSAAYFCASRADQDSPLHFGNGTRLTVT.

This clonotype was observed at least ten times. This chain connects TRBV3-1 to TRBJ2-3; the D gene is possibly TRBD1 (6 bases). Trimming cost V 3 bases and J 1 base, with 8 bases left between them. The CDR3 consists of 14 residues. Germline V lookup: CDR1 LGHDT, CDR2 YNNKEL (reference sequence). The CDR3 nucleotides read TGTGCCAGCAGCCAGCGGACAGGCACAGATACGCAGTATTTT. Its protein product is CASSQRTGTDTQYF.

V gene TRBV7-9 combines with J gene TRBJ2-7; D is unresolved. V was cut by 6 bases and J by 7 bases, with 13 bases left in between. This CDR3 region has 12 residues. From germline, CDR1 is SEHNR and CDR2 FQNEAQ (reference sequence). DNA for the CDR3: TGTGCCAGCAGTTTCGAATTTAGGGAGCAGTACGTC. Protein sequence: CASSFEFREQYV.

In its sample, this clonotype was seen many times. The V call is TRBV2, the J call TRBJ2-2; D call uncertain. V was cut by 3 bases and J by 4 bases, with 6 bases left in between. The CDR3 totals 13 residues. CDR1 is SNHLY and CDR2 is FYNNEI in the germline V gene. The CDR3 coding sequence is TGTGCCAGCAGTGACCATGGCACCGGGGAGCTGTTTTTT. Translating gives CASSDHGTGELFF.

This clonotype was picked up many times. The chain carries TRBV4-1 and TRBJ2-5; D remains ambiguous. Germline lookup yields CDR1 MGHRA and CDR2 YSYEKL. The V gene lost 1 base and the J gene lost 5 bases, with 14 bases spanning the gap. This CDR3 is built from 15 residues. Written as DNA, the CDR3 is TGCGCCAGCAGCCAAGTATTCGGGCTAGGGGAGACCCAGTACTTC. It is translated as CASSQVFGLGETQYF.

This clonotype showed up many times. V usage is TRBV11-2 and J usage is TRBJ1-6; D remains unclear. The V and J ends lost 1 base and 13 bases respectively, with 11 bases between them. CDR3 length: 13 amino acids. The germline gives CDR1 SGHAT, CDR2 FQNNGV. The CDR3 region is CASSLALGLPLHF. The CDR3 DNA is TGTGCCAGCAGCTTAGCACTGGGGTTGCCCCTCCACTTT. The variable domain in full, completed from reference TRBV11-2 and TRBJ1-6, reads EAGVAQSPRYKIIEKRQSVAFWCNPISGHATLYWYQQILGQGPKLLIQFQNNGVVDDSQLPKDRFSAERLKGVDSTLKIQPAKLEDSAVYLCASSLALGLPLHFGNGTRLTVT.

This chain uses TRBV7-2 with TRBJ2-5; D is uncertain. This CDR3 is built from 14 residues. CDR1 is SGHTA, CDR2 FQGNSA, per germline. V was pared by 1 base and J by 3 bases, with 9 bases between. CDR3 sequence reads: CASSLGAGKETQYF. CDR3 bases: TGTGCCAGCAGCTTAGGAGCCGGAAAAGAGACCCAGTACTTC. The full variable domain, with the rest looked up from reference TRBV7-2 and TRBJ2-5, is GAGVSQSPSNKVTEKGKDVELRCDPISGHTALYWYRQSLGQGLEFLIYFQGNSAPDKSGLPSDRFSAERTGGSVSTLTIQRTQQEDSAVYLCASSLGAGKETQYFGPGTRLLVL.

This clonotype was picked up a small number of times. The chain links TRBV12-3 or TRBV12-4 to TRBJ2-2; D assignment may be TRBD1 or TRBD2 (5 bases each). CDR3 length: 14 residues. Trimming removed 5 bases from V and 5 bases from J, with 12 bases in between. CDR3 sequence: CASSPGGFTGELFF. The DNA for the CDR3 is TGTGCCAGCAGTCCTGGGGGATTTACCGGGGAGCTGTTTTTT.

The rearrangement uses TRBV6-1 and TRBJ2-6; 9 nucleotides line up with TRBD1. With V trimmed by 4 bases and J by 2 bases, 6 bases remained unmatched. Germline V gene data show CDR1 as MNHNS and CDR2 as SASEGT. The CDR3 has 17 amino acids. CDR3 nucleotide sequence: TGTGCCAGCAGTGGCCGGGACAGGGACCCTGGGGCCAACGTCCTGACTTTC. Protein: CASSGRDRDPGANVLTF.

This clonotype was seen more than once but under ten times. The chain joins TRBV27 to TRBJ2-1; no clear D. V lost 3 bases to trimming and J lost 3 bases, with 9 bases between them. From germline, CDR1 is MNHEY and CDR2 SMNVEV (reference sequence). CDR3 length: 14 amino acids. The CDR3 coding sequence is TGTGCCAGCAGTTTCCGAATTATCTACAATGAGCAGTTCTTC. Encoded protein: CASSFRIIYNEQFF.

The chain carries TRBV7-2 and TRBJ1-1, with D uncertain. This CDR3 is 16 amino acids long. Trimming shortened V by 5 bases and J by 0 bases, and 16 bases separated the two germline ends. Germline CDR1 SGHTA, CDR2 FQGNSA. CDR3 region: CASSPRGTGMNTEAFF. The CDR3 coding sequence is TGTGCCAGCAGCCCTCGGGGTACCGGGATGAACACTGAAGCTTTCTTT.

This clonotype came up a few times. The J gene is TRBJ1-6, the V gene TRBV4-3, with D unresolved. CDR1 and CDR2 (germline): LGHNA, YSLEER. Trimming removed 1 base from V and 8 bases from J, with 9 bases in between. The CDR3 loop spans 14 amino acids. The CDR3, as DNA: TGCGCCAGCAGCCAAGTCCTCCGGGATTCACCCCTCCACTTT. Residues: CASSQVLRDSPLHF.

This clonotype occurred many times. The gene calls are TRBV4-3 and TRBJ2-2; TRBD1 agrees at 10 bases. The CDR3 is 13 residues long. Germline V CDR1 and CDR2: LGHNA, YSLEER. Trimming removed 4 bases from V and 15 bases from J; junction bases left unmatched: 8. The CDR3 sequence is CASSPEGGQGLFF. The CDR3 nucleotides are TGCGCCAGCAGCCCGGAAGGGGGACAGGGGTTGTTTTTT.

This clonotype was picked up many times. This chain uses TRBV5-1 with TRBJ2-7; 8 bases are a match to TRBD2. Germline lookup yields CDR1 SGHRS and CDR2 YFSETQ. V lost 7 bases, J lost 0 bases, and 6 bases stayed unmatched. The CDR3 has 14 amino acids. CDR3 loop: CASGRGGGSYEQYF. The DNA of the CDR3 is TGCGCCAGCGGCCGGGGGGGCGGCTCCTACGAGCAGTACTTC.

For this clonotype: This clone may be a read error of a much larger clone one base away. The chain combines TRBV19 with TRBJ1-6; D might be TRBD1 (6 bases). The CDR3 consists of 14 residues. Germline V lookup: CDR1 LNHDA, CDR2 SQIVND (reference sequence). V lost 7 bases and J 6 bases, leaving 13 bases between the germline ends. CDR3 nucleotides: TGTGCCAGTAATCCCCAGGGGCTTAATTCACCCCTCCACTTT. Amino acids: CASNPQGLNSPLHF.

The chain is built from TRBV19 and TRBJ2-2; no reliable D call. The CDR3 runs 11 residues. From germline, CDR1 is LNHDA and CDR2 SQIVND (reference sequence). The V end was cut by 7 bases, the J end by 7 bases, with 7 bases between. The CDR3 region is CASKRNGELFF. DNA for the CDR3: TGTGCCAGTAAAAGGAACGGGGAGCTGTTTTTT.

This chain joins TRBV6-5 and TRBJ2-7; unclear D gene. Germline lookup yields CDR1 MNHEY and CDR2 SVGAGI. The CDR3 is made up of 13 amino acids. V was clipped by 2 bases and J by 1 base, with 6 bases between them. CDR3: CASSYRASYEQYF. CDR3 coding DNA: TGTGCCAGCAGTTACAGGGCATCCTACGAGCAGTACTTC.

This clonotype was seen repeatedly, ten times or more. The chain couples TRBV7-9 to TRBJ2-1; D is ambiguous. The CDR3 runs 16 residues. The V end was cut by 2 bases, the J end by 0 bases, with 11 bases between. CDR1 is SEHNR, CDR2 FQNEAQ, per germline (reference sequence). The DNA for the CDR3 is TGTGCCAGCAGCTTAACCGTCCAAAGCTCCTACAATGAGCAGTTCTTC. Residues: CASSLTVQSSYNEQFF.